This T cell receptor (beta chain) is from a study of T cell responses to AZD1222 COVID-19 vaccine. Whole-study findings and limits: Sampled repertoires all dated from after the peak T cell response. Reports indicate that nearly half of spike-specific TCRs are directed at unmutated variant regions. At 160-218 and 743-854, vaccine-associated CD4 TCRs were dominant, and they spanned spike. When two AZD1222 doses had been given, Spike-specific TCR breadth and depth rose.

About this clone: Its antigen is unidentified.

Per the germline V gene, CDR1 is MDHEN and CDR2 is SYDVKM. Trimming removed 4 bases from V and 0 bases from J; junction bases left unmatched: 3. The CDR3 covers 15 residues. The method was immunoSEQ multiplex PCR; TCRdb's version includes in-frame clones alone and lacks a portion of them. This sample has roughly 180,000 clones, with around 93% found just once. Sample: peripheral blood, taken on day 0 of AZD1222 vaccination. The chain recombines TRBV28 with TRBJ1-5, with 7 bases that match TRBD1. The sequence was obtained from an adult in good health. CDR3 bases: TGTGCCAGCAGTTCCAGACAGGGTAGCAATCAGCCCCAGCATTTT. It translates to CASSSRQGSNQPQHF.